This TCR beta chain was sequenced for a study of blood T cell repertoires in COVID-19. Study as a whole: There were acute and convalescent COVID-19 samples, and they came from the United States, Italy and Spain. T cells, B-cell-depleted T cells, or PBMCs supplied cDNA or gDNA.

In the source study's methods: Nucleated cell number was recorded as an estimate derived from reference gene primer amplification. The repertoire was sequenced with immunoSEQ multiplex PCR; TCRdb's copy has only in-frame clones and lacks some. Clone size and V and J calls were adopted from that table, with D and trimming inferred from the DNA. The sample yields about 54,000 clones, 88% seen once. Germline CDR1 and CDR2: MNHEY and SVGAGI. CDR3 size: 12 residues. V lost 6 bases and J lost 1, with 6 bases in between. The receptor was derived from a human donor in a cohort sampled during active COVID-19. The rearrangement links TRBV6-5 to TRBJ1-1; D gene unclear. Specimen: peripheral blood. The CDR3 protein is CASSRQNTEAFF. CDR3 DNA: TGTGCCAGCAGCAGACAGAACACTGAAGCTTTCTTT.